This note documents a single TCR beta chain sequence. The antigen is not known. This sample was included in a study of beta chain features in type 1 diabetes. This CDR3 contains 15 residues. With V trimmed by 4 bases and J by 8 bases, 9 bases remained unmatched. Germline CDR1 MNHNY, CDR2 SVGAGI (reference sequence). Study results and caveats: Significant though moderate, a shortening of TCRB CDR3s appeared in all four CD4+ subsets of Type 1 diabetes patients.

The entirety of the isolated RNA underwent reverse transcription, so expressed TCRB transcripts were sequenced. Assay used: immunoSEQ multiplex PCR; TCRdb lists only in-frame clones, some missing. The sample has around 130,000 clones; 9% are singletons. Sequencing used central memory CD4+ T cells from blood. This TCR came from a man between 25 and 39 years old with type 1 diabetes. This chain connects TRBV6-6 to TRBJ2-5; 11 nucleotides match TRBD2. This chain's CDR3 is CASSSIAGGAGTQYF. The DNA for the CDR3 is TGTGCCAGCAGTTCCATAGCGGGGGGGGCAGGAACCCAGTACTTC.